A single sample is the source of the 10 T cell receptor beta chains below, sequenced in a study of blood T cell repertoires in COVID-19. The data were produced by immunoSEQ multiplex PCR, yet TCRdb's version contains in-frame clones alone and is incomplete. Among 150,000 to 200,000 clones, more than 70% were seen once, and the ten largest hold 2.5% to 3%. The source material was peripheral blood. The receptors were gathered from a woman older than 75 with active or convalescent COVID-19.

V and J are TRBV5-1 and TRBJ2-6, with TRBD1 as a possible D gene (5 bases). Germline CDR1 is SGHRS and CDR2 is YFSETQ. V was trimmed by 4 bases and J by 3 bases, leaving 11 bases between them. The CDR3 spans 15 residues. The CDR3 here is CASSEQGGGANVLTF. DNA of the CDR3: TGCGCCAGCAGCGAGCAGGGTGGTGGGGCCAACGTCCTGACTTTC.

This rearrangement joins TRBV4-1 to TRBJ1-4, with D perhaps TRBD1 (6 bases). Trimming stripped 3 bases from V and 1 base from J, with 12 bases between. Germline lookup yields CDR1 MGHRA and CDR2 YSYEKL. CDR3 size: 16 residues. The CDR3 sequence is CASSHPHRETNEKLFF. The CDR3 bases are TGCGCCAGCAGCCATCCCCACAGGGAAACTAATGAAAAACTGTTTTTT.

V usage is TRBV5-5 and J usage is TRBJ2-3; the D is unclear. V shed 2 bases and J shed 1 base, with 5 bases lying between them. The germline gives CDR1 SGHKS, CDR2 YYEKEE (reference sequence). The CDR3 is made up of 13 amino acids. The CDR3 is CASSFRGTDTQYF. The CDR3 DNA follows: TGTGCCAGCAGCTTTCGAGGCACAGATACGCAGTATTTT.

The chain joins TRBV18 to TRBJ2-7; TRBD1 aligns across 7 bases. Germline CDR1 KGHSH, CDR2 LQKENI. Trimming at V came to 3 bases and at J to 2 bases, leaving 4 bases not matched to a gene. The length of the CDR3 is 14 residues. The chain's CDR3 is CASSPGQPPYEQYF. In nucleotides, the CDR3 is TGTGCCAGCTCACCGGGACAGCCCCCCTACGAGCAGTACTTC.

This clone has just a few counts. The chain links TRBV18 to TRBJ1-2; D gene unclear. CDR3 length: 15 residues. In germline, CDR1 is KGHSH, CDR2 LQKENI. V shed 6 bases and J shed 0 bases, with 14 bases lying between them. CDR3 loop: CASSPAGSPNYGYTF. The CDR3, as DNA: TGTGCCAGCTCTCCCGCGGGCAGCCCTAACTATGGCTACACCTTC.

The gene calls are TRBV20-1 and TRBJ2-3; the match to TRBD2 covers 12 bases. Germline V gives CDR1 DFQATT, CDR2 SNEGSKA (reference sequence). J was trimmed by 4 bases and V by 3 bases; bases with no gene match: 11. The CDR3 loop spans 17 amino acids. CDR3 DNA: TGCAGTGCTAGTTTTTGGCCTAGCGGGGGGGCAGCAGATACGCAGTATTTT. Translated: CSASFWPSGGAADTQYF.

As DNA, the CDR3 is TGCGCCAGCAGCCCATCTAGCGGGGGGACCTACGAGCAGTACTTC. It yields the protein CASSPSSGGTYEQYF. The V call is TRBV4-3, the J call TRBJ2-7; 11 bases are a match to TRBD2. With V trimmed by 4 bases and J by 2 bases, 4 bases remained unmatched. The CDR3 has 15 amino acids. Per germline, CDR1 LGHNA and CDR2 YSLEER.

The J gene is TRBJ1-4, the V gene TRBV6-5, with no clear D. CDR3 length: 16 amino acids. The germline V gene encodes CDR1 MNHEY and CDR2 SVGAGI. The V and J ends lost 2 bases and 1 base respectively, with 11 bases between them. This chain's CDR3 is CASSYTPGGTNEKLFF. CDR3 bases: TGTGCCAGCAGTTACACCCCCGGTGGAACTAATGAAAAACTGTTTTTT.

The genes are TRBV18 and TRBJ2-7, with D possibly being TRBD2 (5 bases). Germline V CDR1 and CDR2: KGHSH, LQKENI. Trimming removed 2 bases at V and 7 bases at J, with 27 bases between. The CDR3 length is 18 residues. CDR3 residues: CASSPTRRNPKPLREQYF. The CDR3 DNA sequence: TGTGCCAGCTCACCAACTAGAAGGAACCCGAAACCCCTACGGGAGCAGTACTTC.

V gene TRBV7-2 combines with J gene TRBJ2-7, with TRBD1 matching over 7 bases. The germline gives CDR1 SGHTA, CDR2 FQGNSA. The J segment lost 4 bases and the V segment lost 5 bases, leaving 2 bases of the junction unmatched. The CDR3 sequence is 12 residues long. CDR3 in amino acids: CASSQTGYEQYF. In DNA, the CDR3 is TGTGCCAGCAGCCAGACAGGGTACGAGCAGTACTTC. Using reference TRBV7-2 and TRBJ2-7 for the parts outside the CDR3, the full variable domain is GAGVSQSPSNKVTEKGKDVELRCDPISGHTALYWYRQSLGQGLEFLIYFQGNSAPDKSGLPSDRFSAERTGGSVSTLTIQRTQQEDSAVYLCASSQTGYEQYFGPGTRLTVT.